This T cell receptor (beta chain) was retrieved from a study of blood T cell repertoires in COVID-19. The CDR3 is 13 residues long. After removal of 6 bases from V and 6 bases from J, the junction contained 2 bases not matched to a gene. Germline-derived CDR1 and CDR2 are MNHNY and SVGAGI (reference sequence). The assay was immunoSEQ multiplex PCR, and TCRdb's table has in-frame clones only and misses some. The sample contains about 200,000 clones, around four fifths of which appear only once. The sample was peripheral blood. This receptor was identified in a man in his 60s with COVID-19, enrolled during active disease. This chain links TRBV6-6 with TRBJ2-2; 9 bases align to TRBD1. The CDR3 is CASRDRGSGELFF. Here the CDR3 DNA reads TGTGCCAGCAGGGACAGGGGCTCCGGGGAGCTGTTTTTT.